The 10 T cell receptor beta chains below come from one sample, sequenced in a study of control samples from healthy donors and cancer patients. The table came from immunoSEQ multiplex PCR; TCRdb's copy has only in-frame clones and leaves some out. This sample has under 200,000 clones, with around 90% found just once. Source material: blood. Receptor source: a woman aged 25 to 39 in good health.

The rearrangement joins TRBV27 to TRBJ2-2; weak D call: TRBD2 (6 bases). The V and J ends lost 7 bases and 0 bases respectively, with 9 bases between them. This CDR3 has 14 residues. Germline V CDR1 and CDR2: MNHEY, SMNVEV (reference sequence). The CDR3 nucleotides read TGTGCCAGCAAATTAGCGGCGAACACCGGGGAGCTGTTTTTT. Translating it yields CASKLAANTGELFF.

The chain recombines TRBV23-1 with TRBJ1-2; tentatively, D is TRBD1 (6 bases). TRBV23-1 is an ORF; its function is uncertain. The CDR3 has 16 residues. V dropped 6 bases and J dropped 4 bases, with 21 bases sitting between them. The CDR3 loop reads CASSHPNHRDFYGYTF. The CDR3 DNA is TGCGCCAGCAGCCACCCAAACCACAGGGACTTCTATGGCTACACCTTC.

This clone was detected a few times. The rearrangement uses TRBV5-6 and TRBJ2-7, with unresolved D. The CDR3 extends over 13 amino acids. From germline, CDR1 is SGHDT and CDR2 YYEEEE. Trimming removed 3 bases from V and 4 bases from J, with 11 bases in between. CDR3 region: CASSYPDRYEQYF. The DNA of the CDR3 is TGTGCCAGCAGCTACCCCGATAGGTACGAGCAGTACTTC.

This chain connects TRBV4-2 to TRBJ1-1; D gene uncertain. From germline, CDR1 is LGHNA and CDR2 YNFKEQ. The germline V and J ends were trimmed by 8 bases and 2 bases, with 6 bases remaining between them. This CDR3 is built from 11 residues. CDR3 coding DNA: TGTGCCAGCCGACTAAACACTGAAGCTTTCTTT. This translates into CASRLNTEAFF.

This clone occurred a few times. The chain links TRBV4-1 to TRBJ2-7; possibly TRBD2 for D (6 bases). The germline V gene has CDR1 MGHRA and CDR2 YSYEKL. This CDR3 contains 16 residues. Trimming stripped 1 base from V and 4 bases from J, with 17 bases between. The CDR3 loop reads CASSQVDMGLTYEQYF. In DNA form, the CDR3 reads TGCGCCAGCAGCCAAGTGGATATGGGACTGACATACGAGCAGTACTTC.

This chain uses TRBV29-1 with TRBJ2-1; D gene uncertain. The V and J ends lost 7 bases and 3 bases respectively, with 4 bases between them. The CDR3 sequence is 10 residues long. CDR1 and CDR2 from the germline V gene are SQVTM and ANQGSEA. The CDR3 loop reads CSGDYNEQFF. The CDR3 coding sequence is TGCAGCGGGGACTACAATGAGCAGTTCTTC.

The J gene is TRBJ1-5, the V gene TRBV6-2 or TRBV6-3; no reliable D call. With 6 bases removed from V and 6 bases from J, the gap between germline ends came to 15 bases. Germline CDR1 reads MNHEY; CDR2 reads SVGEGT. This CDR3 comprises 14 residues. The chain's CDR3 is CASSPGVWGQPQHF. The CDR3 DNA follows: TGTGCCAGCAGCCCCGGGGTATGGGGTCAGCCCCAGCATTTT.

The chain is built from TRBV19 and TRBJ2-3, with 8 nucleotides matching TRBD1. CDR1 and CDR2 (germline): LNHDA, SQIVND (reference sequence). This CDR3 spans 17 amino acids. Unmatched junction bases numbered 10, after V lost 3 bases and J lost 2 bases. The CDR3 nucleotides read TGTGCCAGTAGTATCGATCGGGACAGGACCTACACAGATACGCAGTATTTT. Translating it yields CASSIDRDRTYTDTQYF.

This chain connects TRBV3-1 (or the pseudogene TRBV3-2) to TRBJ1-4; D is unresolved. Per the germline V gene, CDR1 is LGHDT and CDR2 is YNNKEL (reference sequence). The CDR3 loop spans 14 amino acids. Trimming shortened V by 1 base and J by 6 bases, and 9 bases separated the two germline ends. The CDR3 is CASSQVGSYEKLFF. DNA for the CDR3: TGTGCCAGCAGCCAAGTTGGTTCGTATGAAAAACTGTTTTTT.

The rearrangement uses TRBV6-5 and TRBJ2-1; 7 positions match TRBD1. CDR1 is MNHEY, CDR2 SVGAGI, per germline. This CDR3 has 14 amino acids. With V trimmed by 6 bases and J by 5 bases, 7 bases remained unmatched. DNA for the CDR3: TGTGCCAGCAGAAAGGGACAGCCAAACAATGAGCAGTTCTTC. It translates to CASRKGQPNNEQFF.